There are a few counts of the clone carrying this TCR beta chain. Amplified TCR beta CDR3 regions came from RNA transcripts. A set of HTBI primers served as the primers for a first-round RT-PCR of the TCR CDR3. TCRdb reprocessed the multiplex PCR reads with MiXCR, giving one entry per CDR3 protein. The sample lists around 690,000 distinct CDR3 sequences; roughly 17% were seen once. This specimen belongs to a study of T cells in Graves' hyperthyroidism and ophthalmopathy. Each diagnosis was grounded in clinical symptoms, serum thyroxine and TRAb, thyroid ultrasound, and orbital computed tomography. The PBMCs were sourced from fresh peripheral blood (more than 9 ml). V was shortened by 6 bases and J by 0 bases, with 18 bases between the two germline ends. Per the germline V gene, CDR1 is SGHTS and CDR2 is YDEGEE. CDR3 size: 17 residues.

This receptor was obtained from a man aged 45-65 years with Graves' hyperthyroidism. The material sequenced was blood. The chain is built from TRBV5-8 and TRBJ2-2, with D possibly being TRBD1 (6 bases). This CDR3 is CASKPFVRTANTGELFF. The CDR3 DNA is TGTGCCAGCAAACCGTTTGTCAGGACAGCGAACACCGGGGAGCTGTTTTTT.